Following are 24 T cell receptor beta chains from one sample sequenced in a study of T cell responses to AZD1222 COVID-19 vaccine. Data came from immunoSEQ multiplex PCR; TCRdb stores just in-frame clones and leaves some out. The table lists around 160,000 clones, about 93% of them singletons. The sample was peripheral blood, taken on day 0 of AZD1222 vaccination. The receptors stem from an adult in good health.

V is TRBV4-1 and J is TRBJ2-3, with 7 positions matching TRBD2. Germline assignment: CDR1 MGHRA and CDR2 YSYEKL. This CDR3 spans 14 amino acids. J gave up 2 bases and V 4 bases, and 3 bases lay outside the gene matches. The CDR3 bases are TGCGCCAGCAGCCCAGCGGGGTACACAGATACGCAGTATTTT. Protein product: CASSPAGYTDTQYF.

The chain has TRBV19 and TRBJ2-7; weak D call: TRBD2 (5 bases). Per the germline V gene, CDR1 is LNHDA and CDR2 is SQIVND (reference sequence). The ends were cut back, 1 base at V and 3 bases at J, with 7 bases in the middle. This CDR3 spans 13 amino acids. CDR3 loop: CASSIGRGYEQYF. The CDR3 DNA follows: TGTGCCAGTAGTATAGGACGGGGCTACGAGCAGTACTTC.

The rearrangement links TRBV27 to TRBJ2-7; TRBD1 might be the D (6 bases). The CDR3 totals 14 residues. V lost 5 bases to trimming and J lost 3 bases, with 14 bases between them. CDR1 is MNHEY, CDR2 SMNVEV, per germline (reference sequence). CDR3 sequence (DNA): TGTGCCAGCAGTACTCGGGACAAGGGCTACGAGCAGTACTTC. Its protein is CASSTRDKGYEQYF.

The chain employs TRBV6-4 and TRBJ2-3; 7 bases match TRBD2. This CDR3 comprises 16 residues. Germline V CDR1 and CDR2: MRHNA, SNTAGT. Trimming took 5 bases from V and 1 from J; bases not matched to a gene: 9. The DNA for the CDR3 is TGTGCCAGCAGTAAGGAAGCCGCGGGGGGCACAGATACGCAGTATTTT. This codes for CASSKEAAGGTDTQYF.

The chain couples TRBV27 to TRBJ1-5; 8 bases agree with TRBD1. The CDR3 spans 14 residues. Germline trimming cut 5 bases from V and 2 bases from J; bases unmatched to any gene: 2. Germline CDR1 is MNHEY and CDR2 is SMNVEV (reference sequence). The CDR3 loop is CASSPGQGNQPQHF. CDR3 bases: TGTGCCAGCAGTCCGGGACAGGGCAATCAGCCCCAGCATTTT.

V gene TRBV6-5 combines with J gene TRBJ2-5, with D maybe TRBD2 (5 bases). Trimming stripped 8 bases from V and 1 base from J, with 8 bases between. This CDR3 is built from 12 residues. Germline V lookup: CDR1 MNHEY, CDR2 SVGAGI. The CDR3 loop is CASGRGQETQYF. In nucleotides, the CDR3 is TGTGCCAGCGGACGGGGCCAAGAGACCCAGTACTTC.

This rearrangement joins TRBV7-3 to TRBJ1-3; no clear D. With 2 bases removed from V and 4 bases from J, the gap between germline ends came to 6 bases. The CDR3 consists of 13 residues. Germline V gene data show CDR1 as SGHTA and CDR2 as FQGTGA. CDR3 protein: CASSLSFGNTIYF. As DNA, the CDR3 is TGTGCCAGCAGCTTATCTTTCGGAAACACCATATATTTT.

The chain joins TRBV5-5 to TRBJ1-2; D ambiguous. Germline V gives CDR1 SGHKS, CDR2 YYEKEE (reference sequence). The CDR3 has 14 residues. V was trimmed by 4 bases and J by 3 bases, leaving 13 bases between them. The CDR3 region is CASSAGERDYGYTF. The DNA of the CDR3 is TGTGCCAGCAGCGCGGGAGAGAGGGACTATGGCTACACCTTC.

The chain carries TRBV3-1 (or the pseudogene TRBV3-2) and TRBJ1-2; TRBD1 is a possible D gene (5 bases). This CDR3 spans 15 amino acids. The germline V gene encodes CDR1 LGHDT and CDR2 YNNKEL (reference sequence). The V and J ends lost 4 bases and 6 bases respectively, with 18 bases between them. In DNA form, the CDR3 reads TGTGCCAGCAGCCCCAGCCTCTCGCAGGGACATGGCTACACCTTC. It encodes CASSPSLSQGHGYTF.

This chain uses TRBV27 with TRBJ1-2; maybe TRBD1 (6 bases). The length of the CDR3 is 10 residues. From germline, CDR1 is MNHEY and CDR2 SMNVEV (reference sequence). V lost 10 bases and J 13 bases, leaving 16 bases between the germline ends. The CDR3 DNA reads as TGTGCCACCTTGGGGCAGGGGTCCACCTTC. Encoded protein: CATLGQGSTF.

The chain couples TRBV19 to TRBJ1-1, with TRBD1 matching over 7 bases. This CDR3 contains 11 residues. The germline V gene has CDR1 LNHDA and CDR2 SQIVND (reference sequence). The V gene end was trimmed by 9 bases and the J gene end by 4 bases; junction bases not matched to a gene: 2. The CDR3 loop is CASTGVTEAFF. DNA for the CDR3: TGTGCCAGCACAGGGGTCACTGAAGCTTTCTTT.

V and J are TRBV15 and TRBJ2-1; D not certain. Germline lookup yields CDR1 LNHNV and CDR2 YYDKDF (reference sequence). The length of the CDR3 is 13 residues. Trimming removed 3 bases at V and 12 bases at J, with 15 bases between. The CDR3 DNA sequence: TGTGCCACCAGCAGTGTTGGCCACCATGGGCAGTTCTTC. It is translated as CATSSVGHHGQFF.

This clone was counted once. The chain has TRBV20-1 and TRBJ1-1, with D possibly TRBD1 on 5 matching bases. Germline V CDR1 and CDR2: DFQATT, SNEGSKA (reference sequence). V was pared by 3 bases and J by 0 bases, with 14 bases between. This CDR3 region has 15 residues. The CDR3 nucleotides are TGCAGTGCTAGTGAGCTCCGAGGGGTGAACACTGAAGCTTTCTTT. It translates to CSASELRGVNTEAFF.

This chain links TRBV15 with TRBJ2-5, with D possibly matching TRBD2 (6 bases). The CDR3 totals 15 residues. Trimming took 0 bases from V and 2 from J, leaving 10 bases between them. Germline CDR1 is LNHNV and CDR2 is YYDKDF (reference sequence). The CDR3 region is CATSRDPGVQETQYF. The DNA for the CDR3 is TGTGCCACCAGCAGAGATCCGGGGGTTCAAGAGACCCAGTACTTC.

V is TRBV28 and J is TRBJ2-5; D may be TRBD1 or TRBD2 (6 bases each). CDR1 is MDHEN, CDR2 SYDVKM, per germline. This CDR3 spans 15 amino acids. Trimming shortened V by 11 bases and J by 3 bases, and 22 bases separated the two germline ends. The CDR3 spells CASQLGGKGEETQYF. For the CDR3, the DNA is TGTGCCTCACAGTTAGGGGGGAAGGGGGAAGAGACCCAGTACTTC.

V usage is TRBV3-1 (or the pseudogene TRBV3-2) and J usage is TRBJ2-1; 12 bases match TRBD2. Germline assignment: CDR1 LGHDT and CDR2 YNNKEL (reference sequence). Losses at the gene ends were 1 base for V and 8 bases for J; bases not matched to a gene: 3. The CDR3 is made up of 15 amino acids. CDR3 sequence (DNA): TGTGCCAGCAGCCAAGGACTAGCGGGAGCTCATGAGCAGTTCTTC. Its translation: CASSQGLAGAHEQFF.

This sequence joins TRBV12-3 or TRBV12-4 and TRBJ2-3, with D unclear. V was trimmed by 0 bases and J by 4 bases, leaving 2 bases between them. The CDR3 length is 12 residues. The CDR3 DNA reads as TGTGCCAGCAGTTTAGCGGCAGATACGCAGTATTTT. Its protein is CASSLAADTQYF.

The chain combines TRBV6-5 with TRBJ2-3, with TRBD1 matching 7 bases. The CDR3 has 13 residues. J gave up 6 bases and V 7 bases, and 7 bases lay outside the gene matches. Germline V gene sequence: CDR1 MNHEY, CDR2 SVGAGI. The CDR3 DNA follows: TGTGCCAGCACTTCCACAGGGGCGGATACGCAGTATTTT. Encoded protein: CASTSTGADTQYF.

The chain carries TRBV12-3 or TRBV12-4 and TRBJ1-2; possible D gene TRBD1, 5 bases. Trimming left V 3 bases short and J 8 bases short, with 13 bases between. This CDR3 has 13 amino acids. This CDR3 is CASSFEGSGGYTF. DNA of the CDR3: TGTGCCAGCAGTTTCGAGGGGTCGGGGGGCTACACCTTC.

This chain links TRBV10-3 with TRBJ2-2; 9 bases align to TRBD2. After removal of 6 bases from V and 3 bases from J, the junction contained 8 bases not matched to a gene. The CDR3 is 16 residues long. CDR1 ENHRY and CDR2 SYGVKD come from the germline V gene. The CDR3 reads CAIRSPGLADTGELFF. The CDR3 bases are TGTGCCATCAGATCGCCGGGACTAGCAGACACCGGGGAGCTGTTTTTT.

The chain recombines TRBV5-6 with TRBJ2-1; 7 bases align to TRBD2. The CDR3 spans 17 residues. The junction had 6 bases not matched to a gene; V was cut back by 0 bases and J by 0 bases. Germline lookup yields CDR1 SGHDT and CDR2 YYEEEE. CDR3 nucleotides: TGTGCCAGCAGCTTGGGGCGGGAGATGGGCTCCTACAATGAGCAGTTCTTC. This codes for CASSLGREMGSYNEQFF.

The CDR3 region is CASTWTGGEAFF. The CDR3 bases are TGTGCCAGCACCTGGACAGGGGGGGAAGCTTTCTTT. The V gene is TRBV21-1, the J gene TRBJ1-1; the table names TRBD1, a call not compared with the DNA. TRBV21-1 is recorded as a pseudogene. CDR3 length equals 12 residues.

The chain is built from TRBV6-6 and TRBJ2-7; D gene unclear. CDR1 is MNHNY, CDR2 SVGAGI, per germline (reference sequence). Between the trimmed V and J ends, which lost 2 bases and 5 bases, there was a span of 10 bases. This CDR3 is built from 13 residues. The CDR3 DNA sequence: TGTGCCAGCAGTTACGGGAAGGGCGACGAGCAGTACTTC. Its protein is CASSYGKGDEQYF.

The rearrangement links TRBV7-9 to TRBJ1-3, with D perhaps matching TRBD1 (6 bases). V gave up 5 bases and J gave up 7 bases, with 12 bases separating them. Germline V lookup: CDR1 SEHNR, CDR2 FQNEAQ (reference sequence). The CDR3 loop spans 13 amino acids. The CDR3 protein is CASSRTDGNTIYF. The CDR3 coding sequence is TGTGCCAGCAGCCGGACAGACGGGAACACCATATATTTT.